This T cell receptor (beta chain) appears in the sequencing data of a study of blood T cell repertoires in COVID-19 (dated by TCRdb to the early 2020s). Notes on the research overall: Samples from collaborators originated in the United States, Italy and Spain and spanned both the acute and convalescent phases of COVID-19. The prospective study material was composed of cDNA or gDNA derived from T cells, B-cell-depleted T cells, or PBMCs. The dataset comprised deeply sampled blood TCRbeta repertoires from subjects exposed to, actively infected with, or recovered from COVID-19. The repertoires were released in a freely available public database meant as a resource for research on the immune response to SARS-CoV-2. Samples came from the ongoing ImmuneRACE study (first 160 participants) plus 1,254 subjects from 6 global collaborators. The sample metadata nearly always contained a de-identified subject ID, COVID-19 status, age in years and sex. Where available, HLA class I and class II types were obtained from metadata supplied by the sample provider rather than from assay-based typing.

Trimming costs V 5 bases and J 9 bases, and their ends lie 13 bases apart. Counted from cysteine to phenylalanine, this CDR3 has 13 amino acids. Solely the CDR3 DNA is kept, with 39 bases framed from the first base. The germline V gene gives CDR1 as KGHDR and CDR2 as SFDVKD. Worth noting for this clone: Its cognate antigen has yet to be identified. No much larger clone is present one base from it, and per-base qualities are unavailable.

Whole blood was collected in K2EDTA tubes by collaborating institutions according to the institutions' own protocols. For TCRbeta analysis, collaborators shipped samples as frozen whole blood, isolated PBMCs, or DNA extracted from either of those sample types. TCRbeta CDR3 regions were amplified from genomic DNA by means of the immunoSEQ Assay, a bias-controlled multiplex PCR. Per the original workflow: The number of nucleated cells in each sample was estimated by amplification of reference gene primers within the assay. Sequence reads were collapsed and filtered to measure the absolute abundance of every unique TCRbeta CDR3 rearrangement. For each sample, productive Simpson clonality was calculated as the square root of Simpson's diversity index over productive rearrangements. TCRdb stores this immuneACCESS table with in-frame sequences only. Part of the clones is absent; in the studies checked, under half of the shortfall reflects unresolved V genes, and no reason is known for the rest. V and J calls and clone size are as listed in that table; D and trimming were resolved from the DNA. In this sample the table shows about 57,000 clones, 91% of which occur a single time. The ten biggest clones cover 2% to 2.5% of the sample.

Study-wide conclusions, independent of this receptor: The amount of clinical and demographic metadata varied by source and participant and was provided uncurated.

What was sequenced was peripheral blood. The V and J genes are TRBV24-1 and TRBJ2-1; no confident D gene assignment can be made. This TCR was sampled from a man aged 55 to 69 with acute or convalescent COVID-19. The nucleotide sequence is TGTGCCACCAGTGGAGTGAGCGCTGCTGAGCAGTTCTTC. Its protein reads: CATSGVSAAEQFF.